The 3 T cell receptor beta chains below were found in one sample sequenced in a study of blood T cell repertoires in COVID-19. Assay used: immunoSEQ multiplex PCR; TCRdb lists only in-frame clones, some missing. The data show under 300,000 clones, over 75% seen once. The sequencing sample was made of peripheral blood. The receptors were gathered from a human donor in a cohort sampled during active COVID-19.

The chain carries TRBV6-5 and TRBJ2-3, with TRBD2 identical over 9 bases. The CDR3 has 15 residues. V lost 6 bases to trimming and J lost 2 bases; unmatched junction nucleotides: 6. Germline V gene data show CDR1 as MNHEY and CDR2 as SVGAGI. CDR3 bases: TGTGCCAGCAGCACCCTAGCGGGGTCCACAGATACGCAGTATTTT. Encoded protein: CASSTLAGSTDTQYF.

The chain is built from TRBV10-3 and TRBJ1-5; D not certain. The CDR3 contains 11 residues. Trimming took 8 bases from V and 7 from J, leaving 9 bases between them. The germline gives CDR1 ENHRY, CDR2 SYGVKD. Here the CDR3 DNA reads TGTGCCATCGGAGAAGACCAGCCCCAGCATTTT. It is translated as CAIGEDQPQHF.

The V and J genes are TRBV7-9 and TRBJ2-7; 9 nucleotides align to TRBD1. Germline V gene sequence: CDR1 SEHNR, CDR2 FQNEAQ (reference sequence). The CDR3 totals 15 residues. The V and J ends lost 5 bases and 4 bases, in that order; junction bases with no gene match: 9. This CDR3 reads CASSPGGTGRYEQYF. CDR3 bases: TGTGCCAGCAGCCCGGGTGGGACAGGGAGGTACGAGCAGTACTTC.